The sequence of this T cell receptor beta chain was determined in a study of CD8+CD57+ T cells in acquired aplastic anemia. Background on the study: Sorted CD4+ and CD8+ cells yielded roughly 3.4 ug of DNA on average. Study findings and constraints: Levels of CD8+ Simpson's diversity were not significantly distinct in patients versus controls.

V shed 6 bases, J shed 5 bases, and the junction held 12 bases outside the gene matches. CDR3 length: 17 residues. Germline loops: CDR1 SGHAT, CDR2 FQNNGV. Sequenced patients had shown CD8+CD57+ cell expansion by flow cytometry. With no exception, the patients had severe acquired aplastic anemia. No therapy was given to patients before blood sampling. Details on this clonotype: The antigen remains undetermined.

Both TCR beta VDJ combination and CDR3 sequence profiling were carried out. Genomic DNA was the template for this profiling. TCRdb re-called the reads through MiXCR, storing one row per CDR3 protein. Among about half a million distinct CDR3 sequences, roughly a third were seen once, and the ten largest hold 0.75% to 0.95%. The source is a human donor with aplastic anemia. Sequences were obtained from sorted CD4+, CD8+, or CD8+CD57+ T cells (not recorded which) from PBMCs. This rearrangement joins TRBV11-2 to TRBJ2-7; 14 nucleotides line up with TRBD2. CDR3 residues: CASSGFGTSGRRHEQYF. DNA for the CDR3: TGTGCCAGCAGTGGATTCGGGACTAGCGGGAGAAGGCACGAGCAGTACTTC. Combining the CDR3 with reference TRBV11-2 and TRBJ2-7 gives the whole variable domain EAGVAQSPRYKIIEKRQSVAFWCNPISGHATLYWYQQILGQGPKLLIQFQNNGVVDDSQLPKDRFSAERLKGVDSTLKIQPAKLEDSAVYLCASSGFGTSGRRHEQYFGPGTRLTVT.